This TCR beta chain was identified during a study of T cell responses to AZD1222 COVID-19 vaccine. The assay was immunoSEQ multiplex PCR, and TCRdb's table has in-frame clones only and misses some. The profile shows approximately 130,000 clones, around 90% of them singletons. A single count supports this clone. Its target is unknown. Per germline, CDR1 SNHLY and CDR2 FYNNEI. Trimming cost V 7 bases and J 5 bases, with 12 bases left between them. The CDR3 spans 13 residues. Study results and limitations: Repertoire sampling happened only post peak T cell response.

The starting material was peripheral blood, obtained 28 days after the second dose of the MenACWY control vaccine. The gene calls are TRBV2 and TRBJ2-1; D call uncertain. This TCR was recovered from an adult who received the MenACWY meningococcal vaccine as a control. This CDR3 is CASNVYPDNEQFF. CDR3 nucleotides: TGTGCCAGCAATGTCTATCCTGACAATGAGCAGTTCTTC.